These T cell receptor beta chains were read from a single sample in a study of blood T cell repertoires in COVID-19. Using immunoSEQ multiplex PCR, the repertoire was profiled, and TCRdb retains in-frame clones only, with some absent. In the table there are under 200,000 clones, 86% of which are singletons. The sample consisted of peripheral blood. Receptors originate from a man between 18 and 29 years old with acute or convalescent COVID-19. CDR3s include the opening cysteine and the closing phenylalanine or tryptophan. Where a row states a size, it is once, few, many or the class of an expanded clone; other rows omit it.

v_gene,j_gene,abundance,CDR3aa
TRBV5-1,TRBJ1-2,.,CASSQTMRDNYGYTF
TRBV5-5,TRBJ1-5,.,CASSLGLNSNQPQHF
TRBV2,TRBJ2-1,.,CASSPYNEQFF
TRBV7-3,TRBJ2-2,.,CASSLWPANTGELFF
TRBV29-1,TRBJ1-4,.,CSVGLEGQGGGEKLFF
TRBV10-3,TRBJ2-5,once,CAISEPGETQYF
TRBV19,TRBJ2-3,.,CASSITGTGRTDTQYF
TRBV5-1,TRBJ2-1,few,CASSSGTAGIYEQFF
TRBV7-2,TRBJ2-7,.,CASLPAGNSYEQYF
TRBV5-8,TRBJ1-1,.,CASSLNRNTEAFF
TRBV11-2,TRBJ1-1,few,CASSLGGQGGTEAFF
TRBV7-9,TRBJ1-1,.,CASSPDRPNTEAFF
TRBV27,TRBJ2-1,.,CASTGGGAIEQFF
TRBV4-2,TRBJ1-1,once,CASSRGTGGMNTEAFF
TRBV3-1/TRBV3-2,TRBJ1-1,.,CATEGGGREAFF
TRBV25-1,TRBJ1-4,.,CASSEWSGGEKLFF